This T cell receptor (beta chain) was captured in a study of Ad26.COV2.S vaccination and SARS-CoV-2 variants. On the study more broadly: Intramuscular Ad26.COV2.S at 5x10^10 or 1x10^11 viral particles. Study-level points and caveats: It was vaccine recipients, not placebo recipients, who had the higher spike-specific TCR breadth. Reported post-vaccination CD8+ and CD4+ T cell responses to spike showed substantial breadth.

Germline V gene sequence: CDR1 KGHDR, CDR2 SFDVKD. The germline V and J ends were trimmed by 5 bases and 3 bases, with 9 bases remaining between them. The CDR3 spans 14 residues. The data were produced by immunoSEQ multiplex PCR, yet TCRdb's version contains in-frame clones alone and is incomplete. The sample yields about 370,000 clones, around nine tenths seen once. Treatment here: around 19 received Ad26.COV2.S at low or high dose, single or two shots; roughly 5 received placebo; per-sample allocation not given. All samples were drawn on day 63, counting from the first vaccine or placebo injection. The individual, an adult aged 18-55 years, was a donor in Boston. Comments on this clone: Its antigen remains unknown.

This receptor was obtained from a person between 18 and 60 years old who received the Ad26.COV2.S COVID-19 vaccine or a placebo. This material consisted of peripheral blood, taken in a trial of Ad26.COV2.S vaccine versus placebo. The V and J genes are TRBV24-1 and TRBJ2-2; possible D gene TRBD2, 6 bases. The CDR3 here is CATSVGRDTGELFF. The CDR3 bases are TGTGCCACCAGTGTCGGGAGAGACACCGGGGAGCTGTTTTTT.